These 23 T cell receptor beta chains were all obtained from the same sample, sequenced in a study of radiotherapy plus CTLA-4 blockade in lung cancer. Generated by immunoSEQ multiplex PCR, the TCRdb table keeps only in-frame clones and is missing some. The data hold tens of thousands of clones, with roughly 85% observed a single time. The sequences come from peripheral blood, collected from a patient treated with radiotherapy plus ipilimumab. The receptors here all came from a human donor with non-small cell lung cancer that progressed on radiotherapy plus ipilimumab.

The CDR3 coding sequence is TGTGCCAGCAGCCGGGACAGGGTCTACGAGCAGTACTTC. Translating it yields CASSRDRVYEQYF. The V gene is TRBV6-5, the J gene TRBJ2-7, with 9 nucleotides matching TRBD1. Trimming took 6 bases from V and 3 from J; bases not matched to a gene: 3. CDR1 and CDR2 from the germline V gene are MNHEY and SVGAGI. The CDR3 consists of 13 residues.

The rearrangement joins TRBV2 to TRBJ1-5, with D possibly being TRBD1 (5 bases). Germline V gene lookup returns CDR1 SNHLY and CDR2 FYNNEI. The V end was cut by 4 bases, the J end by 6 bases, with 10 bases between. This CDR3 has 13 residues. The CDR3 region is CASSGGALQPQHF. The CDR3, as DNA: TGTGCCAGCAGTGGCGGGGCCCTTCAGCCCCAGCATTTT.

This CDR3 is CASSRTILQEVTQYF. The CDR3, as DNA: TGTGCCAGCAGCCGTACTATTCTCCAGGAGGTCACGCAGTATTTT. The gene calls are TRBV11-2 and TRBJ2-3; D is perhaps TRBD2 (5 bases). V was cut by 5 bases and J by 9 bases, with 21 bases left in between. The CDR3 loop spans 15 amino acids. Germline CDR1 and CDR2: SGHAT and FQNNGV.

This chain links TRBV7-2 with TRBJ2-7, with D tentatively TRBD1 (5 bases). Trimming stripped 4 bases from V and 0 bases from J, with 13 bases between. The CDR3 sequence is 15 residues long. Per germline, CDR1 SGHTA and CDR2 FQGNSA. CDR3 region: CASSSTRDSSYEQYV. The CDR3 nucleotides read TGTGCCAGCAGCTCGACGCGAGACAGCTCCTACGAGCAGTACGTC.

The gene calls are TRBV7-8 and TRBJ2-1; 9 nucleotides align to TRBD2. This CDR3 comprises 12 residues. From germline, CDR1 is SGHVS and CDR2 FQNEAQ. Losses at the gene ends were 1 base for V and 16 bases for J; bases not matched to a gene: 5. CDR3 residues: CASSLGGTSSFF. The CDR3 nucleotides are TGTGCCAGCAGCTTAGGTGGGACTAGCAGCTTCTTC.

The chain couples TRBV13 to TRBJ1-2; D is undetermined. Germline CDR1 is PRHDT and CDR2 is FYEKMQ (reference sequence). V shed 6 bases and J shed 1 base, with 18 bases lying between them. The length of the CDR3 is 16 residues. CDR3 sequence (DNA): TGTGCCAGCAGGGTACACGGTGGTTCTATTAACTATGGCTACACCTTC. Translation: CASRVHGGSINYGYTF.

The chain joins TRBV6-6 to TRBJ1-2, with D unresolved. From germline, CDR1 is MNHNY and CDR2 SVGAGI (reference sequence). The CDR3 has 9 amino acids. V was clipped by 3 bases and J by 13 bases, with 6 bases between them. The CDR3, as DNA: TGTGCCAGCAGTTATCCCTGCACCTTC. Translated, it gives CASSYPCTF.

The chain has TRBV5-6 and TRBJ2-7; D is unresolved. The germline V and J ends were trimmed by 7 bases and 0 bases, with 20 bases remaining between them. This CDR3 has 16 amino acids. Germline CDR1 and CDR2: SGHDT and YYEEEE. CDR3 bases: TGTGCCAGCCGGGTCGGTACACGCGATCACTCCTACGAGCAGTACGTC. It specifies CASRVGTRDHSYEQYV.

The J gene is TRBJ2-1, the V gene TRBV29-1, with D uncertain. The CDR3 loop spans 11 amino acids. Trimming shortened V by 8 bases and J by 7 bases, and 12 bases separated the two germline ends. The germline CDR1 and CDR2 sequences are SQVTM and ANQGSEA. CDR3 nucleotide sequence: TGCAGCTACGACCACCTTAATGAGCAGTTCTTC. It translates to CSYDHLNEQFF.

This clone has just a few counts. V and J are TRBV6-1 and TRBJ2-7; TRBD1 aligns across 8 bases. With 7 bases clipped from V and 4 bases from J, the junction kept 9 bases outside the gene matches. Germline V CDR1 and CDR2: MNHNS, SASEGT. The CDR3 has 14 amino acids. CDR3 region: CASTGGQGAYEQYF. In DNA, the CDR3 is TGTGCCAGCACCGGCGGACAGGGAGCATACGAGCAGTACTTC.

This clone was observed once. The genes are TRBV5-1 and TRBJ1-1, with D possibly matching TRBD1 (6 bases). CDR1 and CDR2 (germline): SGHRS, YFSETQ. The length of the CDR3 is 14 residues. Trimming took off 7 bases at V and 2 bases at J, with 15 bases between the two ends. CDR3 bases: TGCGCCAGCGGAAAAGGGACACCTAACACTGAAGCTTTCTTT. Its translation: CASGKGTPNTEAFF.

The chain uses TRBV19 and TRBJ1-4, with 7 nucleotides matching TRBD1. The length of the CDR3 is 15 residues. Trimming took 2 bases from V and 8 from J; bases not matched to a gene: 8. Per germline, CDR1 LNHDA and CDR2 SQIVND (reference sequence). Written as DNA, the CDR3 is TGTGCCAGTAGTATACCAAGGACAGGCGAGGAAAAACTGTTTTTT. Translation gives CASSIPRTGEEKLFF.

This clone appeared a single time. The chain recombines TRBV2 with TRBJ2-5; 8 bases line up with TRBD1. The CDR3 sequence is 14 residues long. CDR1 SNHLY and CDR2 FYNNEI come from the germline V gene. Trimming took 5 bases from V and 4 from J; bases not matched to a gene: 6. CDR3 residues: CASSWQGAGETQYF. CDR3 coding DNA: TGTGCCAGCAGTTGGCAGGGGGCTGGAGAGACCCAGTACTTC. Based on the CDR3 plus reference TRBV2 and TRBJ2-5, the full variable domain is EPEVTQTPSHQVTQMGQEVILRCVPISNHLYFYWYRQILGQKVEFLVSFYNNEISEKSEIFDDQFSVERPDGSNFTLKIRSTKLEDSAMYFCASSWQGAGETQYFGPGTRLLVL.

This clone was picked up a small number of times. The chain employs TRBV6-6 and TRBJ2-2; D unclear. Deletions cut 10 bases from V and 1 base from J, with 10 bases between. This CDR3 has 13 amino acids. Germline V gene sequence: CDR1 MNHNY, CDR2 SVGAGI (reference sequence). CDR3: CATAPVNTGELFF. As DNA, the CDR3 is TGTGCCACAGCACCAGTGAACACCGGGGAGCTGTTTTTT.

There are a few counts of this clone. V is TRBV18 and J is TRBJ2-1; the D gene is possibly TRBD1 (6 bases). The CDR3 has 16 amino acids. From germline, CDR1 is KGHSH and CDR2 LQKENI. Deletions cut 2 bases from V and 0 bases from J, with 11 bases between. In nucleotides, the CDR3 is TGTGCCAGCTCACCAAACAGGGCGAGCTCCTACAATGAGCAGTTCTTC. This translates into CASSPNRASSYNEQFF.

Details on this clone: One end of the junction does not line up with germline, which may come from a read error. The sample holds other DNA sequences that translate to the same CDR3. The chain recombines TRBV5-4 with TRBJ2-4; D gene unclear. This CDR3 region has 14 residues. Germline lookup yields CDR1 SGHNT and CDR2 YYREEE (reference sequence). The CDR3 DNA reads TGTGCCAGCAGCTTGTATAAAACCAAAAATATTCAGTACTTC. This gives the protein CASSLYKTKNIQYF.

CDR3 residues: CASSLGTPAYNEQFF. CDR3 bases: TGTGCCAGCAGCTTAGGGACTCCTGCCTACAATGAGCAGTTCTTC. The V call is TRBV7-2, the J call TRBJ2-1; maybe TRBD2 (5 bases). This CDR3 is built from 15 residues. V was pared by 1 base and J by 2 bases, with 9 bases between. Germline V gene sequence: CDR1 SGHTA, CDR2 FQGNSA.

V usage is TRBV5-4 and J usage is TRBJ2-2, with a tentative D call TRBD1 (5 bases). Per the germline V gene, CDR1 is SGHNT and CDR2 is YYREEE (reference sequence). The CDR3 spans 15 residues. V was pared by 4 bases and J by 3 bases, with 13 bases between. CDR3 in DNA: TGTGCCAGCAGCCCAGGGCCCCAAGACACCGGGGAGCTGTTTTTT. Protein product: CASSPGPQDTGELFF.

J is TRBJ2-1 and V is TRBV29-1; no firm D call. The CDR3 totals 14 residues. The germline V gene has CDR1 SQVTM and CDR2 ANQGSEA. Trimming removed 4 bases at V and 0 bases at J, with 10 bases between. CDR3 sequence: CSVAGSGSYNEQFF. CDR3 DNA sequence: TGCAGCGTTGCCGGCTCTGGCTCCTACAATGAGCAGTTCTTC.

This clone is a singleton in its sample. This sequence joins TRBV29-1 and TRBJ2-2; 7 bases line up with TRBD1. The germline gives CDR1 SQVTM, CDR2 ANQGSEA. The trim removed 6 bases at V and 2 bases at J, leaving 3 bases unmatched. This CDR3 spans 13 amino acids. The chain's CDR3 is CSVRQGNTGELFF. CDR3 sequence (DNA): TGCAGCGTGCGACAGGGAAACACCGGGGAGCTGTTTTTT.

Turning to this clone: The junction differs from germline at one of its ends, possibly a read error. The rearrangement joins TRBV6-1 to TRBJ2-1; D is undetermined. The germline CDR1 and CDR2 sequences are MNHNS and SASEGT. The CDR3 has 14 amino acids. The CDR3 nucleotides are TGTGCCAGCAGTGAAGCAGGATCCTTCAATGAGCAGTTCTTC. This codes for CASSEAGSFNEQFF.

V usage is TRBV5-1 and J usage is TRBJ1-2; D may be TRBD1 (6 bases). The CDR3 length is 14 residues. Germline lookup yields CDR1 SGHRS and CDR2 YFSETQ. Trimming shortened V by 2 bases and J by 10 bases, and 18 bases separated the two germline ends. The CDR3 DNA reads as TGCGCCAGCAGCTTCGCAGGGGCTACCGCTGACTACACCTTC. It yields the protein CASSFAGATADYTF. The variable domain in full, with the rest retrieved from reference TRBV5-1 and TRBJ1-2, is KAGVTQTPRYLIKTRGQQVTLSCSPISGHRSVSWYQQTPGQGLQFLFEYFSETQRNKGNFPGRFSGRQFSNSRSEMNVSTLELGDSALYLCASSFAGATADYTFGSGTRLTVV.

This chain joins TRBV9 and TRBJ2-1; 7 bases agree with TRBD2. This CDR3 contains 14 residues. Per the germline V gene, CDR1 is SGDLS and CDR2 is YYNGEE. Trimming removed 2 bases from V and 11 bases from J; junction bases left unmatched: 10. CDR3 nucleotides: TGTGCCAGCAGCGTCGGAAACCCGGGACTAAAGCAGTTCTTC. It is translated as CASSVGNPGLKQFF. The full variable domain, in which reference TRBV9 and TRBJ2-1 provide the parts outside the CDR3, is DSGVTQTPKHLITATGQRVTLRCSPRSGDLSVYWYQQSLDQGLQFLIQYYNGEERAKGNILERFSAQQFPDLHSELNLSSLELGDSALYFCASSVGNPGLKQFFGPGTRLTVL.